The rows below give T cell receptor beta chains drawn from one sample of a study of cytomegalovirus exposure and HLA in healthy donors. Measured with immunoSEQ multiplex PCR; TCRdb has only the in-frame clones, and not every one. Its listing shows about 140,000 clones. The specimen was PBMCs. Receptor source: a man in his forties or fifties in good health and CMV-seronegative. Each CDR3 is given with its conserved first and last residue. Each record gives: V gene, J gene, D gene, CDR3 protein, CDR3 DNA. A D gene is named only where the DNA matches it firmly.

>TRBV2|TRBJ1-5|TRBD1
CASSPPEGAPQPQHF
TGTGCCAGCAGTCCCCCGGAGGGGGCCCCTCAGCCCCAGCATTTT
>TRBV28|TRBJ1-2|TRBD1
CASRYRGADGYTF
TGTGCCAGCAGATACAGGGGGGCGGATGGCTACACCTTC
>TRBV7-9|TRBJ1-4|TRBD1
CASSQQGARGKLFF
TGTGCCAGCAGCCAGCAGGGGGCGCGAGGAAAACTGTTTTTT
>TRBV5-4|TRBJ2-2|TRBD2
CASSRAGGTNTGELFF
TGTGCCAGCAGCCGTGCGGGGGGGACGAACACCGGGGAGCTGTTTTTT
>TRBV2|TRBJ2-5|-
CASSDPDQETQYF
TGTGCCAGCAGTGACCCAGACCAAGAGACCCAGTACTTC
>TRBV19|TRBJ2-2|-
CASSIKRIGWELFF
TGTGCCAGTAGTATAAAGAGGATTGGTTGGGAGCTGTTTTTT
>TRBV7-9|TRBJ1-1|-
CASSTTGNTEAFF
TGTGCCAGCAGCACGACAGGGAACACTGAAGCTTTCTTT
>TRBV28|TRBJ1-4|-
CASRSSGSNEKLFF
TGTGCCAGCAGGAGTTCAGGGTCCAATGAAAAACTGTTTTTT
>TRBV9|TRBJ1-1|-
CASSADETAEAFF
TGTGCCAGCAGCGCGGACGAGACAGCTGAAGCTTTCTTT
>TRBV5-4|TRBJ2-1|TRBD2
CASSLVTSGRPIEQFF
TGTGCCAGCAGCTTGGTAACTAGCGGTCGGCCTATTGAGCAGTTCTTC
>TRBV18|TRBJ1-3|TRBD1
CASSDRVSGNTIYF
TGTGCCAGCTCTGACAGGGTCTCTGGAAACACCATATATTTT
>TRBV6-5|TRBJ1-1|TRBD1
CASRIGQGGEAFF
TGTGCCAGCAGGATCGGACAGGGGGGAGAAGCTTTCTTT
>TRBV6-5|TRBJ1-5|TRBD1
CASSYSQRGRGAQHF
TGTGCCAGCAGTTACTCACAGAGGGGGCGGGGAGCCCAGCATTTT
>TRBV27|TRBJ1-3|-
CASSFSPTPGNTIYF
TGTGCCAGCAGTTTTAGCCCGACCCCTGGAAACACCATATATTTT
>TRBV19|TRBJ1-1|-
CASRSEGLTNTEAFF
TGTGCCAGTAGAAGTGAGGGACTGACGAACACTGAAGCTTTCTTT
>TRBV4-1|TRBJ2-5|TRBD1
CASSPGTGVDQETQYF
TGCGCCAGCAGCCCTGGGACAGGGGTTGACCAAGAGACCCAGTACTTC
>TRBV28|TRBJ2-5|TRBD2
CASSLSRTSRDTQYF
TGTGCCAGCAGTTTATCTCGGACTAGCAGGGACACCCAGTACTTC
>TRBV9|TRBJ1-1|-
CASSLDSINTEAFF
TGTGCCAGCAGCCTTGACAGTATTAACACTGAAGCTTTCTTT
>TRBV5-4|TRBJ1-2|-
CASSLAGEGINYGYTF
TGTGCCAGCAGCTTGGCCGGAGAGGGAATTAACTATGGCTACACCTTC
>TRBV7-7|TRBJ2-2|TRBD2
CASSPSAGGLTGELFF
TGTGCCAGCAGCCCATCAGCGGGGGGCCTCACCGGGGAGCTGTTTTTT
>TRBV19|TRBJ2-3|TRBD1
CASSLRTGGRADTQYF
TGTGCCAGTAGTTTACGGACAGGGGGGAGGGCAGATACGCAGTATTTT
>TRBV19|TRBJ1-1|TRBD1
CASSTRQGRTEAFF
TGTGCCAGTAGTACAAGACAGGGCCGGACTGAAGCTTTCTTT
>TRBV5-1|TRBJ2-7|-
CASSPGDSEYEQYF
TGCGCCAGCAGCCCGGGGGACAGTGAGTACGAGCAGTACTTC
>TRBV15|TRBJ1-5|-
CATSRERRIDQPQHF
TGTGCCACCAGCAGAGAGCGCCGCATAGATCAGCCCCAGCATTTT
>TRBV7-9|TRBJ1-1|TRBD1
CASSGQGTEAFF
TGTGCCAGCAGCGGACAGGGGACTGAAGCTTTCTTT
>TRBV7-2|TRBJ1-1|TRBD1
CASSLGQINTEAFF
TGTGCCAGCAGCCTGGGACAGATTAACACTGAAGCTTTCTTT
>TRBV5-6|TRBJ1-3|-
CASSLVSGNSGNTIYF
TGTGCCAGCAGCTTGGTATCAGGGAACTCTGGAAACACCATATATTTT
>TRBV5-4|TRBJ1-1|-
CASGLLQANTEAFF
TGTGCCAGCGGCTTGCTACAGGCGAACACTGAAGCTTTCTTT
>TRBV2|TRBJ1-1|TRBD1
CASRRTGGTEAFF
TGTGCCAGCAGGAGAACAGGGGGCACTGAAGCTTTCTTT
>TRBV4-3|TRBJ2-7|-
CASSQAQPGAGEQYF
TGCGCCAGCAGCCAAGCTCAACCGGGTGCGGGCGAGCAGTACTTC
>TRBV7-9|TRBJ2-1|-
CASSLGEGSYNEQFF
TGTGCCAGCAGCTTGGGCGAAGGCTCCTACAATGAGCAGTTCTTC
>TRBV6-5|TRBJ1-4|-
CASGARSGNEKLFF
TGTGCCAGCGGAGCGAGGAGTGGTAATGAAAAACTGTTTTTT
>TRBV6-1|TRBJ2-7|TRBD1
CASSAGQGFYEQYF
TGTGCCAGCAGTGCGGGACAGGGATTCTACGAGCAGTACTTC
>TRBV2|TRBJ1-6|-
CASDALGSGGQNSPLHF
TGTGCCAGCGACGCATTAGGATCAGGAGGACAGAATTCACCCCTCCACTTT
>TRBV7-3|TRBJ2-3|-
CASSLSGADTQYF
TGTGCCAGCAGCTTAAGCGGAGCAGATACGCAGTATTTT
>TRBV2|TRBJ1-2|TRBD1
CASSPQGARGYTF
TGTGCCAGCAGTCCACAGGGGGCGCGTGGCTACACCTTC
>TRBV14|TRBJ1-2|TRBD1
CASSQVGQGARGYTF
TGTGCCAGCAGCCAAGTAGGACAGGGGGCGCGGGGCTACACCTTC
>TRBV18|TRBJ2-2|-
CASSPQGSTGELFF
TGTGCCAGCTCACCTCAAGGGAGCACCGGGGAGCTGTTTTTT
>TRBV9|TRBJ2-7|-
CASSPGGEDYEQYF
TGTGCCAGCAGCCCTGGGGGCGAAGACTACGAGCAGTACTTC
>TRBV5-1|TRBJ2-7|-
CASSLGHEQYF
TGCGCCAGCAGCTTGGGGCACGAGCAGTACTTC
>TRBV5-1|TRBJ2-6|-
CASSLEPAGMFSGANVLTF
TGCGCCAGCAGCTTGGAACCGGCAGGGATGTTCTCTGGGGCCAACGTCCTGACTTTC
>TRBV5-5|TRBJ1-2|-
CASSLDRVYGYTF
TGTGCCAGCAGCTTGGACAGGGTCTATGGCTACACCTTC